The clone carrying this T cell receptor beta chain was observed once. What it recognizes is unknown. The CDR3 consists of 15 residues. Germline values: CDR1 LGHNA, CDR2 YNFKEQ. V shed 0 bases, J shed 7 bases, and the junction held 4 bases outside the gene matches. This sample was included in a study of cytomegalovirus exposure and HLA in healthy donors. Study-wide results and caveats: Clusters of TCRs from the first cohort tended to co-occur in the roughly 120 validation repertoires (as a later analysis found).

Some clones are missing from TCRdb's copy, which holds only in-frame ones; the method was immunoSEQ multiplex PCR. Among approximately 140,000 clones listed, just over 85% were seen once. This sequence joins TRBV4-2 and TRBJ2-1; TRBD1 aligns across 9 bases. The sequence came from a woman aged 18-29 years in good health and CMV-seropositive. Specimen: PBMCs. The CDR3 bases are TGTGCCAGCAGCCAAGAGAGACAGGGGGGGAATGAGCAGTTCTTC. Translating gives CASSQERQGGNEQFF.